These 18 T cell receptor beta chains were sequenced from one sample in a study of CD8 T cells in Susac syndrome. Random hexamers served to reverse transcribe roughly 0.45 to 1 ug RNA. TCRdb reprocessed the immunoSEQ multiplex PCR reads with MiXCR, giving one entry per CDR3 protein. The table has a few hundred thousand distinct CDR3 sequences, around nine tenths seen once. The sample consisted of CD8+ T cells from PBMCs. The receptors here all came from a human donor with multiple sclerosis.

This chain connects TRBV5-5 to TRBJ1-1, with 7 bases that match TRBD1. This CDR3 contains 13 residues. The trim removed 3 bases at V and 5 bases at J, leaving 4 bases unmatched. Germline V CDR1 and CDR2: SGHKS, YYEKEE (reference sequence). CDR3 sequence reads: CASSSTGETEAFF. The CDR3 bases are TGTGCCAGCAGCTCTACAGGGGAAACTGAAGCTTTCTTT.

The CDR3: CASSFRDRGSETQYF. CDR3 DNA: TGTGCCAGCAGCTTCCGGGACAGGGGATCCGAGACCCAGTACTTC. The V and J genes are TRBV7-9 and TRBJ2-5; 10 nucleotides agree with TRBD1. This CDR3 is built from 15 residues. CDR1 and CDR2 (germline): SEHNR, FQNEAQ (reference sequence). V was clipped by 3 bases and J by 5 bases; unmatched bases: 6.

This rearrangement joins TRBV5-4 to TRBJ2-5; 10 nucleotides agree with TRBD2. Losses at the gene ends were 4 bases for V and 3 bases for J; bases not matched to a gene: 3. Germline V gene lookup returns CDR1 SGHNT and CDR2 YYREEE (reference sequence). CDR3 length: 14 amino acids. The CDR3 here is CASSPAGGKETQYF. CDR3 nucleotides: TGTGCCAGCAGCCCAGCGGGGGGGAAAGAGACCCAGTACTTC.

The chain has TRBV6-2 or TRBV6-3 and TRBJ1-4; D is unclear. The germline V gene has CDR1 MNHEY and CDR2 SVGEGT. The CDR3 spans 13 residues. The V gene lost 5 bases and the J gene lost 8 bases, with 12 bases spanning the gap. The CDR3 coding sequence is TGTGCCAGCAGTGGGCCCGCCCGCGAAAAACTGTTTTTT. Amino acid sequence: CASSGPAREKLFF.

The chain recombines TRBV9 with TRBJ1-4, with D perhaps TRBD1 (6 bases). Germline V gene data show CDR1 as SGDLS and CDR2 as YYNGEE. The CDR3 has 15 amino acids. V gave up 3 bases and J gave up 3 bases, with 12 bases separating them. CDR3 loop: CASSGGGGPNEKLFF. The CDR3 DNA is TGTGCCAGCAGCGGCGGAGGGGGGCCTAATGAAAAACTGTTTTTT.

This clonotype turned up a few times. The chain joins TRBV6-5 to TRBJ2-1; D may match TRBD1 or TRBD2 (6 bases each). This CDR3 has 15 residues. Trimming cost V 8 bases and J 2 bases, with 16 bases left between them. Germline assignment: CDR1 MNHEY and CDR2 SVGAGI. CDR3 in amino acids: CASRVRGPPYNEQFF. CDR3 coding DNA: TGTGCCAGCCGAGTTCGGGGGCCTCCCTACAATGAGCAGTTCTTC.

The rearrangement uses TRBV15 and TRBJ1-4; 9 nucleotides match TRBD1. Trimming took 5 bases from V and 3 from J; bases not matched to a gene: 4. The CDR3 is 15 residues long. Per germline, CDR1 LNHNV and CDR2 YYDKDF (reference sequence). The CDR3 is CATSGGQGPNEKLFF. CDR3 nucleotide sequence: TGTGCCACCAGCGGGGGACAGGGCCCTAATGAAAAACTGTTTTTT.

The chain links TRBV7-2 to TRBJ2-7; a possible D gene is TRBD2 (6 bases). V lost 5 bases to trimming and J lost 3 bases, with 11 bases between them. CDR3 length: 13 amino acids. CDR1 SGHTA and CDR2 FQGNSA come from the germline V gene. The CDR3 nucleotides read TGTGCCAGCAGCGGGCGGGACTTCTACGAGCAGTACTTC. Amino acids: CASSGRDFYEQYF.

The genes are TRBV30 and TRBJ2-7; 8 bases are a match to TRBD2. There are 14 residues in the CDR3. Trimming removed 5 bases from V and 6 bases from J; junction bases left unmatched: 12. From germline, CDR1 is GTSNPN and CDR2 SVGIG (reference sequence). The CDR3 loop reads CAWGPGGRPPEQYF. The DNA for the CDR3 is TGTGCCTGGGGCCCCGGCGGGAGGCCGCCCGAGCAGTACTTC.

The CDR3 DNA is TGTGCCAGCAGCCCATCGGTAGCGGTAAACAATGAGCAGTTCTTC. Translation: CASSPSVAVNNEQFF. The V gene is TRBV13, the J gene TRBJ2-1; D may be TRBD2 (6 bases). The germline V gene has CDR1 PRHDT and CDR2 FYEKMQ (reference sequence). The CDR3 runs 15 residues. Trimming removed 5 bases at V and 5 bases at J, with 16 bases between.

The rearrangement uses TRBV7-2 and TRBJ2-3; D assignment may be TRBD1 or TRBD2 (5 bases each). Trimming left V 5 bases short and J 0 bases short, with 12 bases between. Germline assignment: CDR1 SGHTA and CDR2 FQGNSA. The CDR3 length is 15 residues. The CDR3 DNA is TGTGCCAGCAGCCACCTTGAGGGGAGCACAGATACGCAGTATTTT. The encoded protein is CASSHLEGSTDTQYF. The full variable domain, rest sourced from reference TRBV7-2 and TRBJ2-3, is GAGVSQSPSNKVTEKGKDVELRCDPISGHTALYWYRQSLGQGLEFLIYFQGNSAPDKSGLPSDRFSAERTGGSVSTLTIQRTQQEDSAVYLCASSHLEGSTDTQYFGPGTRLTVL.

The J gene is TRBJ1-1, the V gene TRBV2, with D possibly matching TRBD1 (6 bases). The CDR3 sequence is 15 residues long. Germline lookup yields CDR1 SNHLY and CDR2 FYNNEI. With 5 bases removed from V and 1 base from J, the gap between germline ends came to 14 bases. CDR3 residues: CASSSPQGGNTEAFF. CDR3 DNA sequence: TGTGCCAGCAGTTCACCACAGGGAGGGAACACTGAAGCTTTCTTT. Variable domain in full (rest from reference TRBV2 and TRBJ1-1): EPEVTQTPSHQVTQMGQEVILRCVPISNHLYFYWYRQILGQKVEFLVSFYNNEISEKSEIFDDQFSVERPDGSNFTLKIRSTKLEDSAMYFCASSSPQGGNTEAFFGQGTRLTVV.

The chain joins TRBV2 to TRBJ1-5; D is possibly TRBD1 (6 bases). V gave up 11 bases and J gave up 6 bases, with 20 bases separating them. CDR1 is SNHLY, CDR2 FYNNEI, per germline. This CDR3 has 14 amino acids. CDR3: CAAGLTTGSQPQHF. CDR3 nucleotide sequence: TGTGCCGCAGGGCTCACCACAGGGAGTCAGCCCCAGCATTTT. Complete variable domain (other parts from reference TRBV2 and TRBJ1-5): EPEVTQTPSHQVTQMGQEVILRCVPISNHLYFYWYRQILGQKVEFLVSFYNNEISEKSEIFDDQFSVERPDGSNFTLKIRSTKLEDSAMYFCAAGLTTGSQPQHFGDGTRLSIL.

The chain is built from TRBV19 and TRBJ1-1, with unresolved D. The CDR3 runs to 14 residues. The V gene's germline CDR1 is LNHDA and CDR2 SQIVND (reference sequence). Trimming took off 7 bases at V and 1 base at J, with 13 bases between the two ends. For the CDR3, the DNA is TGTGCCAGTAATTTACAGAACAGGAACACTGAAGCTTTCTTT. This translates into CASNLQNRNTEAFF.

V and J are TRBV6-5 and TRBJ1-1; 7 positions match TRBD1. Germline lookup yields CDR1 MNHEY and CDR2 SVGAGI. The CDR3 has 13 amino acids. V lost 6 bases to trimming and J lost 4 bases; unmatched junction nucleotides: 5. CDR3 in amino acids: CASSSAGGTEAFF. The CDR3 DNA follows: TGTGCCAGCAGCTCTGCAGGGGGCACTGAAGCTTTCTTT.

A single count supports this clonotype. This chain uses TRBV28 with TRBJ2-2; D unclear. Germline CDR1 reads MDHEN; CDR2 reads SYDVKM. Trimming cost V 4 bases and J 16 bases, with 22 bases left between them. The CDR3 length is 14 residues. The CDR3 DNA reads TGTGCCAGCAGTTACGCCCAAGACGTGAGCAAGCAGTTTTTT. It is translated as CASSYAQDVSKQFF.

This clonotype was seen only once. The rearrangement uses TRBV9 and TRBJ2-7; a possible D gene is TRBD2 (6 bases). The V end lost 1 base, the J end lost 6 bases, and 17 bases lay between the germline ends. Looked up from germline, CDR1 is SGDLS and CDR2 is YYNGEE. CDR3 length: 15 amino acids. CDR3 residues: CASSVLGTEGSEQYF. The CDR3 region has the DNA TGTGCCAGCAGCGTACTCGGGACGGAGGGATCCGAGCAGTACTTC.

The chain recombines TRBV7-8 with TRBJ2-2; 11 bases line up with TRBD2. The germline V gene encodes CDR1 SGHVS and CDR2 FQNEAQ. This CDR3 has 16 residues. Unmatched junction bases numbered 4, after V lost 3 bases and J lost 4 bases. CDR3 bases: TGTGCCAGCAGCTTCCTCCTAGCGGGAGGCACCGGGGAGCTGTTTTTT. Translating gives CASSFLLAGGTGELFF.